This T cell receptor beta chain appears in the sequencing data of a study of spatial heterogeneity in lung cancer. Study overall: Sequencing covered available follow-up PBMC samples collected a median of around two years after resection. Beta-chain sequences consistently outnumbered alpha-chain sequences in detection. Raw reads showed each unique TCR and UMI combination turning up more than ten times on average.

This clonotype was counted only a few times. Regarding time point: blood at routine non-recurrence follow-up after resection. Every molecule of TCR cDNA had its own unique molecular identifier. One entry per CDR3 protein, called by TCRdb with MiXCR from the 5' RACE reads. Of 25,000 to 35,000 distinct CDR3 sequences listed, 5.4% are singletons. V lost 1 base to trimming and J lost 5 bases; unmatched junction nucleotides: 5. Looked up from germline, CDR1 is MNHEY and CDR2 is SMNVEV (reference sequence). The CDR3 is 15 residues long. The chain joins TRBV27 to TRBJ2-7; 10 bases are a match to TRBD1. The sample here was PBMCs, taken at follow-up. This receptor was taken from a female donor with early-stage non-small cell lung cancer. CDR3 protein: CASSLYGTGVDEQYF. DNA for the CDR3: TGTGCCAGCAGTTTATACGGGACAGGGGTCGACGAGCAGTACTTC.